The clone carrying this T cell receptor beta chain is categorized as large. Clones were sequenced by immunoSEQ multiplex PCR, and TCRdb holds only the in-frame ones, with some missing. The sample shows some 2,500 clones, 80% to 85% of them seen only once. The sample belongs to a study of somatic mutations in cytotoxic T cells in rheumatoid arthritis. The CDR3 contains 14 residues. The ends lost 6 bases at V and 13 bases at J; junction bases unmatched: 13. CDR1 is ENHRY and CDR2 is SYGVKD in the germline V gene. Positive magnetic bead selection was used to isolate CD4+ and CD8+ cells; purity was checked by flow cytometry.

This rearrangement joins TRBV10-3 to TRBJ1-2; 11 bases map to TRBD1. The sequence was collected from a man aged 60 to 75 with rheumatoid arthritis. Sequencing was performed on CD8+ T cells sorted from blood. The CDR3 bases are TGTGCCATCAGGAAACCCCGGGACAGGGGGAAGAGCACCTTC. Translation: CAIRKPRDRGKSTF.